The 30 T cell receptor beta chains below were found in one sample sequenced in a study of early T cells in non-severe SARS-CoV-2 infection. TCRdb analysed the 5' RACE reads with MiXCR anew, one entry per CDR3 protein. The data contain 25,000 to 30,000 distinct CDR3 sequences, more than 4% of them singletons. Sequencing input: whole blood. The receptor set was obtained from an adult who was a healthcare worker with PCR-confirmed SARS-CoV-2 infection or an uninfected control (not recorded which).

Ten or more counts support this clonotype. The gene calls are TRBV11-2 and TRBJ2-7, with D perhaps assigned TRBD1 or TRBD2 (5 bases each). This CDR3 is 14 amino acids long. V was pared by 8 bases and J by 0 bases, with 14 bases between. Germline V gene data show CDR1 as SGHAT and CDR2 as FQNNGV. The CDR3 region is CASLHPGSSYEQYF. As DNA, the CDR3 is TGTGCCAGCCTACACCCAGGGAGCTCCTACGAGCAGTACTTC.

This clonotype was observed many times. The CDR3 loop reads CASSSQVTDTQYF. Written as DNA, the CDR3 is TGTGCCAGCAGCTCTCAGGTCACAGATACGCAGTATTTT. V and J are TRBV7-3 and TRBJ2-3, with unresolved D. The CDR3 has 13 amino acids. Germline V gene lookup returns CDR1 SGHTA and CDR2 FQGTGA. Deletions cut 4 bases from V and 2 bases from J, with 7 bases between.

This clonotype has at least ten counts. The CDR3 is CASSLAKNEQYF. The CDR3 DNA is TGTGCCAGCAGCCTGGCTAAGAACGAGCAGTACTTC. This chain uses TRBV7-9 with TRBJ2-7; D is unclear. This CDR3 is 12 amino acids long. The germline V and J ends were trimmed by 5 bases and 5 bases, with 10 bases remaining between them. Germline CDR1 reads SEHNR; CDR2 reads FQNEAQ (reference sequence).

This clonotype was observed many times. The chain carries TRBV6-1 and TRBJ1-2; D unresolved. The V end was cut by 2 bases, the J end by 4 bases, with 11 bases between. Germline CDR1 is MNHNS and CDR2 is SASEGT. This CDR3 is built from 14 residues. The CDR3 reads CASSEFTDGYGYTF. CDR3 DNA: TGTGCCAGCAGTGAATTCACAGACGGCTATGGCTACACCTTC.

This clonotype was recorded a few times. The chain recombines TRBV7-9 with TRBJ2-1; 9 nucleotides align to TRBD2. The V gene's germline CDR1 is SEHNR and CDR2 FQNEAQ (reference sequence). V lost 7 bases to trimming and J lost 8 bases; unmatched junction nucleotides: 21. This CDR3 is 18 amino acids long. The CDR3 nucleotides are TGTGCCAGCACGGGTTATAGGCCGAACCAGCGGGAGGTGCATGAGCAGTTCTTC. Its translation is CASTGYRPNQREVHEQFF.

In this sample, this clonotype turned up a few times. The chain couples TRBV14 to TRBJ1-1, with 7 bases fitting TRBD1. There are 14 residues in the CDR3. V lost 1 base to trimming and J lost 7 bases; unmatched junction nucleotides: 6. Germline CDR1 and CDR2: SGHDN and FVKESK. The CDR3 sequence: CASSQARGGSEAFF. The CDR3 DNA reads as TGTGCCAGCAGCCAAGCCAGGGGGGGGAGTGAAGCTTTCTTT.

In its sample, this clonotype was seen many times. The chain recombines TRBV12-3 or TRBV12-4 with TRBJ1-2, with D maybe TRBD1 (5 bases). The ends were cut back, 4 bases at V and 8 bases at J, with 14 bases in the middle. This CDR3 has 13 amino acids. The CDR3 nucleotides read TGTGCCAGCAGTTCGATAGGGGAACAGGGCTACACCTTC. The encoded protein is CASSSIGEQGYTF.

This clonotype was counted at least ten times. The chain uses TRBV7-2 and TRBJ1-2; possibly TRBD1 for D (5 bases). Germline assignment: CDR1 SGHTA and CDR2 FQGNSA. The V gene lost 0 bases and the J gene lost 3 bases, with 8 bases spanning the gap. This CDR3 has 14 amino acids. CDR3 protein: CASSLAEGYYGYTF. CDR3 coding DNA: TGTGCCAGCAGCTTAGCGGAGGGGTACTATGGCTACACCTTC.

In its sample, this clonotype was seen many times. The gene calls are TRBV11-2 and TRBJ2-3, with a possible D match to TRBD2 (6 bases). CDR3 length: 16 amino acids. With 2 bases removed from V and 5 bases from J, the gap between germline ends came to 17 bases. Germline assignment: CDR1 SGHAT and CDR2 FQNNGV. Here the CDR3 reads CASSLRRGRLEDTQYF. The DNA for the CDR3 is TGTGCCAGCAGCTTACGCCGAGGGAGGTTAGAAGATACGCAGTATTTT.

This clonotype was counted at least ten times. The CDR3 reads CASSLMRTADEETQYF. The CDR3, as DNA: TGTGCCAGCAGCTTAATGAGGACGGCTGATGAAGAGACCCAGTACTTC. V and J are TRBV7-9 and TRBJ2-5; D remains unclear. Germline lookup yields CDR1 SEHNR and CDR2 FQNEAQ (reference sequence). V gave up 2 bases and J gave up 3 bases, with 16 bases separating them. This CDR3 has 16 residues. The full variable domain, completed using reference TRBV7-9 and TRBJ2-5, is DTGVSQNPRHKITKRGQNVTFRCDPISEHNRLYWYRQTLGQGPEFLTYFQNEAQLEKSRLLSDRFSAERPKGSFSTLEIQRTEQGDSAMYLCASSLMRTADEETQYFGPGTRLLVL.

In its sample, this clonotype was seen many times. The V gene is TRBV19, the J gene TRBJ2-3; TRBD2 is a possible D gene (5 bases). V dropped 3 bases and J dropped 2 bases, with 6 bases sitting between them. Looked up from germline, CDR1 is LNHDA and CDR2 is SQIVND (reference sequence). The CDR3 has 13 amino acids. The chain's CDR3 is CASSIRDTDTQYF. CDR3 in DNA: TGTGCCAGTAGTATCCGGGACACAGATACGCAGTATTTT. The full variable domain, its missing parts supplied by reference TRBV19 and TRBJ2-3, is DGGITQSPKYLFRKEGQNVTLSCEQNLNHDAMYWYRQDPGQGLRLIYYSQIVNDFQKGDIAEGYSVSREKKESFPLTVTSAQKNPTAFYLCASSIRDTDTQYFGPGTRLTVL.

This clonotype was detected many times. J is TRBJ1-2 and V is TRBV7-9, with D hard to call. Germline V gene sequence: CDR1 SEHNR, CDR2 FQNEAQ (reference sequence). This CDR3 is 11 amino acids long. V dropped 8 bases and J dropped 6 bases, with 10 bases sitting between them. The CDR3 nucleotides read TGTGCCAGCTCAACCTATCATGGCTACACCTTC. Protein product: CASSTYHGYTF.

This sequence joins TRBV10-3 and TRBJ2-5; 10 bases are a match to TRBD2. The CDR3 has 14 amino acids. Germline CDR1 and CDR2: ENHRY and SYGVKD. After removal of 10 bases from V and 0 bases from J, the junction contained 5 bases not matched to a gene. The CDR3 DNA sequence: TGTGCCACGAGACTAGCGGGTAACCAAGAGACCCAGTACTTC. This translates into CATRLAGNQETQYF.

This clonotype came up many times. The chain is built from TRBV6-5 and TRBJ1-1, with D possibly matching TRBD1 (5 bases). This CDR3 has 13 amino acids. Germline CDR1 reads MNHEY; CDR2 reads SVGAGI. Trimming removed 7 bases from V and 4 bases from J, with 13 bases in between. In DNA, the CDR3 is TGTGCCAGCACTATCAGGGTAGGCACTGAAGCTTTCTTT. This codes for CASTIRVGTEAFF.

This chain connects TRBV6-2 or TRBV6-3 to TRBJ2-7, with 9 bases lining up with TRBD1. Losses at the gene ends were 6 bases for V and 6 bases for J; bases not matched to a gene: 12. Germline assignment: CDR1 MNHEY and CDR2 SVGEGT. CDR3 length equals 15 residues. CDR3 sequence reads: CASRRNPGQGSEQYF. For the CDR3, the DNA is TGTGCCAGCAGACGTAACCCGGGACAGGGATCCGAGCAGTACTTC.

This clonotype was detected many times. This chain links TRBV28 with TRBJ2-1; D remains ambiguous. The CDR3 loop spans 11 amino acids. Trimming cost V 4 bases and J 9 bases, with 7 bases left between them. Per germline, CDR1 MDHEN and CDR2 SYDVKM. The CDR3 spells CASSSNREQFF. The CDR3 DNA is TGTGCCAGCAGTTCAAATCGTGAGCAGTTCTTC. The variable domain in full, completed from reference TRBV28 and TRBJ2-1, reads DVKVTQSSRYLVKRTGEKVFLECVQDMDHENMFWYRQDPGLGLRLIYFSYDVKMKEKGDIPEGYSVSREKKERFSLILESASTNQTSMYLCASSSNREQFFGPGTRLTVL.

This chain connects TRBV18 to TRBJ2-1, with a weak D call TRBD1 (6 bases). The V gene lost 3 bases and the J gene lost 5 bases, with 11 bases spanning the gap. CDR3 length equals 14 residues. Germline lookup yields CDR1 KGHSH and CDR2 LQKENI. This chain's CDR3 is CASSPLDSNNEQFF. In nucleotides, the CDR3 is TGTGCCAGCTCACCCCTGGACAGCAACAATGAGCAGTTCTTC. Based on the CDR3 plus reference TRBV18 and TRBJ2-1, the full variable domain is NAGVMQNPRHLVRRRGQEARLRCSPMKGHSHVYWYRQLPEEGLKFMVYLQKENIIDESGMPKERFSAEFPKEGPSILRIQQVVRGDSAAYFCASSPLDSNNEQFFGPGTRLTVL.

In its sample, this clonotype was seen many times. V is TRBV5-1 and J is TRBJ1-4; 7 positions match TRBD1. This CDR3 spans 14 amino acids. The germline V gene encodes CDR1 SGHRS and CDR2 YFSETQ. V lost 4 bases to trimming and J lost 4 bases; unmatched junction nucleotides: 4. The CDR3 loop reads CASSPGQLNEKLFF. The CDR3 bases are TGCGCCAGCAGCCCGGGACAGCTTAATGAAAAACTGTTTTTT.

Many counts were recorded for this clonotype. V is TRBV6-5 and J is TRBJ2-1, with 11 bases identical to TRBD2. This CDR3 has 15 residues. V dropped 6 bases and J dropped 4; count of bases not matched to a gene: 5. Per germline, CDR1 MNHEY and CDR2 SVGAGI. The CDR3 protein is CASRSPSGGYNEQFF. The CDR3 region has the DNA TGTGCCAGCAGGAGCCCTAGCGGGGGGTACAATGAGCAGTTCTTC.

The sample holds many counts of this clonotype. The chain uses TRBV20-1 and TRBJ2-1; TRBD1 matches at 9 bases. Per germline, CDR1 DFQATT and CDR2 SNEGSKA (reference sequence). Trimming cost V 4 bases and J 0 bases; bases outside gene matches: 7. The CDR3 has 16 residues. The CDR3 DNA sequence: TGCAGTGCTACCCGACAGGGACAGGGCTCCTACAATGAGCAGTTCTTC. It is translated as CSATRQGQGSYNEQFF.

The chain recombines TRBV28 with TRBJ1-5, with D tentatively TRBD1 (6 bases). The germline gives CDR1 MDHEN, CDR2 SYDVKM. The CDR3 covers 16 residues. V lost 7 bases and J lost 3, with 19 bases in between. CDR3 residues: CASTVGGAPSNQPQHF. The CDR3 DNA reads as TGTGCCAGCACCGTGGGGGGGGCACCCTCCAATCAGCCCCAGCATTTT.

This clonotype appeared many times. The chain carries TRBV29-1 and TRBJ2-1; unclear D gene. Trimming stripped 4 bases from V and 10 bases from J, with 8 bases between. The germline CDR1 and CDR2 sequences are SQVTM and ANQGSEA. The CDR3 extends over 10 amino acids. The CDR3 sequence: CSVGQMEQFF. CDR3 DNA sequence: TGCAGCGTTGGGCAGATGGAGCAGTTCTTC.

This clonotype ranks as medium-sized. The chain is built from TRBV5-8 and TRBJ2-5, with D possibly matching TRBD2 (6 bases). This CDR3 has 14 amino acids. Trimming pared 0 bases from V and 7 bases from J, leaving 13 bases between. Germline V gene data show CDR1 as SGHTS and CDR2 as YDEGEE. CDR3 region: CASSLEDYLTTQYF. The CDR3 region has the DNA TGTGCCAGCAGCTTGGAGGACTACTTGACGACCCAGTACTTC.

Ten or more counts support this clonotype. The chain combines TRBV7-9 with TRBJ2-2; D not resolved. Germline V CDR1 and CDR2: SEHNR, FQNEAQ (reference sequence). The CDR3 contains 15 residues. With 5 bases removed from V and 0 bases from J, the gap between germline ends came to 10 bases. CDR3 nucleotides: TGTGCCAGCAGCCTAAGCGAGGCGAACACCGGGGAGCTGTTTTTT. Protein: CASSLSEANTGELFF.

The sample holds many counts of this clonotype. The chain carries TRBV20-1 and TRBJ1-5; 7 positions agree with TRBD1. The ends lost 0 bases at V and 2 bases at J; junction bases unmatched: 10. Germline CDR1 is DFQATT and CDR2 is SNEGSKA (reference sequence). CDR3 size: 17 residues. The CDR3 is CSARDRGRLTGNQPQHF. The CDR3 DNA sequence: TGCAGTGCTAGAGATAGGGGGCGGCTAACGGGCAATCAGCCCCAGCATTTT.

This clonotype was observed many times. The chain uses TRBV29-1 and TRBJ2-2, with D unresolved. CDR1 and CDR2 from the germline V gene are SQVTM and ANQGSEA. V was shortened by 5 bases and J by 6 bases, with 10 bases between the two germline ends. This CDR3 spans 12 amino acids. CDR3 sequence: CSVRLLSGELFF. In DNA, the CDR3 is TGCAGCGTTCGACTGCTTTCCGGGGAGCTGTTTTTT.

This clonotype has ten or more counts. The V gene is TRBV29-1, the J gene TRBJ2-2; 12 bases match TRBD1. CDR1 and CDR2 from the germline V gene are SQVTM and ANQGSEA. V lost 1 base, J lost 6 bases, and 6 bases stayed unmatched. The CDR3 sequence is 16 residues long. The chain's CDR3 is CSVEVGDRGLAGELFF. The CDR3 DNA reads TGCAGCGTTGAAGTTGGGGACAGGGGGCTGGCCGGGGAGCTGTTTTTT.

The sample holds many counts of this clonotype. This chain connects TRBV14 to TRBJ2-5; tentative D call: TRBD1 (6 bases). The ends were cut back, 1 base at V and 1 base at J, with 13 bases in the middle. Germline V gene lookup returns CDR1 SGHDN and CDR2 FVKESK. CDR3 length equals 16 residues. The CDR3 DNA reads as TGTGCCAGCAGCCAAGCCCCTACAGGGACCCAAGAGACCCAGTACTTC. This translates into CASSQAPTGTQETQYF.

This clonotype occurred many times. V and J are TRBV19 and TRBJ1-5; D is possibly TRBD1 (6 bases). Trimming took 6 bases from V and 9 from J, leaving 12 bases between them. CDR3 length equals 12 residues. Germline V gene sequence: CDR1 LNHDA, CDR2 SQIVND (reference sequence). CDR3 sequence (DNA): TGTGCCAGTAGGGTCAAGGACAGGCCCCAGCATTTT. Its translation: CASRVKDRPQHF.

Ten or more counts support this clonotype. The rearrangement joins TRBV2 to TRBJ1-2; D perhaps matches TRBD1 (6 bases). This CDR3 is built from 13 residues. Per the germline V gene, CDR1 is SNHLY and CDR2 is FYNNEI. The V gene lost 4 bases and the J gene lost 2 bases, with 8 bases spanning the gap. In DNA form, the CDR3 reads TGTGCCAGCAGTGTGCAGGGGAACTATGGCTACACCTTC. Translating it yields CASSVQGNYGYTF.